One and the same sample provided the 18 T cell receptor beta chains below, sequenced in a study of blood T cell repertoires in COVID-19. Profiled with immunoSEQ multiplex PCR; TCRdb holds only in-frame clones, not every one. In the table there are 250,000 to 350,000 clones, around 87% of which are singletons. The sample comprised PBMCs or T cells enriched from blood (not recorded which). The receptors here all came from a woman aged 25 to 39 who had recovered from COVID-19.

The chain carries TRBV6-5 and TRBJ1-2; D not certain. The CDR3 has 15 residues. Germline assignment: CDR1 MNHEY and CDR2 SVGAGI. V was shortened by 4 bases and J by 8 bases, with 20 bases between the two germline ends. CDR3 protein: CASSFSDSPPRGYTF. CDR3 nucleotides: TGTGCCAGCAGTTTTTCGGACTCCCCCCCGCGGGGCTACACCTTC.

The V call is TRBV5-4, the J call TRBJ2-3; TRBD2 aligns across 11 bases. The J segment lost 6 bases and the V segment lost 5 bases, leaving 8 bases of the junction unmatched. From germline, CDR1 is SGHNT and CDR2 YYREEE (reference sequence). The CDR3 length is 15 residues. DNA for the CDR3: TGTGCCAGCAGACTTGGACTAGCGGGTGACGATACGCAGTATTTT. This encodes CASRLGLAGDDTQYF.

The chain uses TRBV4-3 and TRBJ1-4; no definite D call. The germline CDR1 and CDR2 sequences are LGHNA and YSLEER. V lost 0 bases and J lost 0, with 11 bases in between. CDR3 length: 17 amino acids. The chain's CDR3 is CASSQDVRIATNEKLFF. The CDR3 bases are TGCGCCAGCAGCCAAGATGTGAGAATTGCAACTAATGAAAAACTGTTTTTT.

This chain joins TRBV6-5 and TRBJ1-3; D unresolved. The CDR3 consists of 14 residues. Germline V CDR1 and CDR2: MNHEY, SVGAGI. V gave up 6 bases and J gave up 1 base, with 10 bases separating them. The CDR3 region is CASRRAVSGNTIYF. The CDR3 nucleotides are TGTGCCAGCAGGAGGGCGGTATCTGGAAACACCATATATTTT.

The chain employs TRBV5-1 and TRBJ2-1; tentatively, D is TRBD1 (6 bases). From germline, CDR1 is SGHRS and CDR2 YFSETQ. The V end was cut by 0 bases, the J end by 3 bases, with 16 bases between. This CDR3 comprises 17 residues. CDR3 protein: CASSLDYPGDIYNEQFF. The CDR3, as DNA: TGCGCCAGCAGCTTGGATTACCCAGGGGATATCTACAATGAGCAGTTCTTC. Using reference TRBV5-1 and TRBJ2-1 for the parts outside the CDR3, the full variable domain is KAGVTQTPRYLIKTRGQQVTLSCSPISGHRSVSWYQQTPGQGLQFLFEYFSETQRNKGNFPGRFSGRQFSNSRSEMNVSTLELGDSALYLCASSLDYPGDIYNEQFFGPGTRLTVL.

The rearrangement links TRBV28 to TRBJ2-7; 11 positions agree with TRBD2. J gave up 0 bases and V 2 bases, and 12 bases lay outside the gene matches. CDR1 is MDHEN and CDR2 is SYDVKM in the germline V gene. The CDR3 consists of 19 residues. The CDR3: CASSLAASGGIIPSYEQYF. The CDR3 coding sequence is TGTGCCAGCAGTTTAGCGGCTAGCGGGGGGATCATCCCCTCCTACGAGCAGTACTTC.

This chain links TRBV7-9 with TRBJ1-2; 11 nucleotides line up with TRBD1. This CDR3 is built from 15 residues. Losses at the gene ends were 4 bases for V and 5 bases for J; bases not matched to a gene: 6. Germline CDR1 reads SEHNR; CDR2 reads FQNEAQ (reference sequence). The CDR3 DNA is TGTGCCAGCAGCTCGGGACAGGGGGAGAAATATGGCTACACCTTC. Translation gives CASSSGQGEKYGYTF.

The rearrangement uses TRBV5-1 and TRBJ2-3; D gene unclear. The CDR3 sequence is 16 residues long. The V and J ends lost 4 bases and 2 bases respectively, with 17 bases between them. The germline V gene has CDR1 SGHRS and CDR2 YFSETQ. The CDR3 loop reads CASSPARFLDTDTQYF. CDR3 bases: TGCGCCAGCAGCCCCGCCCGGTTTCTCGACACAGATACGCAGTATTTT.

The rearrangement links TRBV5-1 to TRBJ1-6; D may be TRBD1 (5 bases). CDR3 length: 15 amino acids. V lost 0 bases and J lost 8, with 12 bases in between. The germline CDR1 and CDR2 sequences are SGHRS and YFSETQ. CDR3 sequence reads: CASSLEVGADSPLHF. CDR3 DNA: TGCGCCAGCAGCTTGGAAGTAGGGGCTGATTCACCCCTCCACTTT.

This CDR3 reads CASSSAYEQYF. CDR3 nucleotide sequence: TGTGCCAGCAGTTCAGCCTACGAGCAGTACTTC. This chain links TRBV28 with TRBJ2-7; D gene uncertain. Deletions cut 4 bases from V and 2 bases from J, with 3 bases between. The CDR3 extends over 11 amino acids. Germline V lookup: CDR1 MDHEN, CDR2 SYDVKM.

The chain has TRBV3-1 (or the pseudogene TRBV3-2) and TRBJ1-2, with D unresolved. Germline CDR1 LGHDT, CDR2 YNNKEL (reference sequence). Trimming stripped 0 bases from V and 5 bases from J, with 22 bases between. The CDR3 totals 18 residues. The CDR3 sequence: CASSQERGSTSCSYGYTF. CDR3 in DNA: TGTGCCAGCAGCCAAGAGCGGGGTTCTACATCCTGCTCATATGGCTACACCTTC.

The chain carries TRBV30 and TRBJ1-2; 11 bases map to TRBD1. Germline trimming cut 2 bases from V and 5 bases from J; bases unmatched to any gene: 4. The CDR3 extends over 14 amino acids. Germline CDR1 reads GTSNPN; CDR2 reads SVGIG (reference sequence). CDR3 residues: CAWSQDRGPYGYTF. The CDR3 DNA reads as TGTGCCTGGAGTCAGGACAGGGGGCCGTATGGCTACACCTTC.

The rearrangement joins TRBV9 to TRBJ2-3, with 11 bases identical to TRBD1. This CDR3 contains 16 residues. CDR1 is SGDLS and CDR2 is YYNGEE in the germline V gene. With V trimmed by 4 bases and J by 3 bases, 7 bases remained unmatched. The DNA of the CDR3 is TGTGCCAGCAGCCCCCTTGGGACAGGGGGAACAGATACGCAGTATTTT. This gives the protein CASSPLGTGGTDTQYF.

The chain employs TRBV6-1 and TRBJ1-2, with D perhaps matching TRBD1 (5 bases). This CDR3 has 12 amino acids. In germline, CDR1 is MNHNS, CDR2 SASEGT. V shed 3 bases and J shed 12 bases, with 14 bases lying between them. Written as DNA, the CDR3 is TGTGCCAGCAGTGAGCTCCTCAGGGTGGACACCTTC. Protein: CASSELLRVDTF.

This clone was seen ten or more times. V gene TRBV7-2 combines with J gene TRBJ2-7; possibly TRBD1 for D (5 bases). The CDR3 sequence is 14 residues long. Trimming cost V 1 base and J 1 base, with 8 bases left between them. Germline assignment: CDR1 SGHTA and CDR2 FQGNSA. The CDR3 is CASSLVQGSYEQYF. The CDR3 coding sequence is TGTGCCAGCAGCTTAGTTCAGGGTTCCTACGAGCAGTACTTC.

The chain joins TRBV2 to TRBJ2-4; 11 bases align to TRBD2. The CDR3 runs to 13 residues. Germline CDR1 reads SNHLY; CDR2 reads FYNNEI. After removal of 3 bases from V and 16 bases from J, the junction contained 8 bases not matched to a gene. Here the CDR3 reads CASSEILAGVKYF. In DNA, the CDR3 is TGTGCCAGCAGTGAGATACTAGCGGGGGTGAAATACTTC.

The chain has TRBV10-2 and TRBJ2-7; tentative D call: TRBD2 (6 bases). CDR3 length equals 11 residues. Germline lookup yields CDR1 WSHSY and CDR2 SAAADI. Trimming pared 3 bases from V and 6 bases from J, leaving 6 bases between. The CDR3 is CASSDGGEQYF. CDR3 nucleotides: TGCGCCAGCAGTGACGGGGGCGAGCAGTACTTC.

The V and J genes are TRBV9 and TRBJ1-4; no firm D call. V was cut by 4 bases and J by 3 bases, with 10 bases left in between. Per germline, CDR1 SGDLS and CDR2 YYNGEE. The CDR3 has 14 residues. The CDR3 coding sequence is TGTGCCAGCAGCCCCCTTTCCGCTAATGAAAAACTGTTTTTT. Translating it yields CASSPLSANEKLFF.